Listed here are 16 T cell receptor beta chains from one sample, sequenced in a study of immune heterogeneity within non-small cell lung tumors. TCR beta CDR3 was amplified by multiplex PCR using 32 V and 13 J primers. TCRdb itself ran the multiplex PCR reads through MiXCR, one entry per CDR3 protein. This table has around 3,200 distinct CDR3 sequences, 20% to 25% appearing once. The authors used around 0.55 ug of bulk tumor genomic DNA per sample as template. During surgery, several far-apart biopsies were obtained from every primary tumor. Patients went through curative surgery, and their non-small cell lung cancer was untreated and newly diagnosed. The source material was lung tumor tissue. The receptors here all came from a man aged 55 to 69 with non-small cell lung cancer.

By proportion, this clonotype is medium-sized (0.01 to 0.1%). CDR3 in DNA: TGCAGTGCCCTGGTCGCTAGCGGGAGTTACAATGAGCAGTTCTTC. Protein product: CSALVASGSYNEQFF. V is TRBV20-1 and J is TRBJ2-1; 10 nucleotides agree with TRBD2. This CDR3 is 15 amino acids long. With V trimmed by 6 bases and J by 4 bases, 9 bases remained unmatched. Germline values: CDR1 DFQATT, CDR2 SNEGSKA (reference sequence).

This clonotype ranks as medium-sized. The rearrangement joins TRBV7-9 to TRBJ1-5; D is unresolved. The CDR3 is made up of 16 amino acids. V shed 1 base and J shed 0 bases, with 10 bases lying between them. CDR1 and CDR2 (germline): SEHNR, FQNEAQ (reference sequence). The chain's CDR3 is CASSLGGFNSNQPQHF. As DNA, the CDR3 is TGTGCCAGCAGCTTAGGAGGGTTTAATAGCAATCAGCCCCAGCATTTT.

Judged by abundance, this clonotype is medium-sized. This sequence joins TRBV6-1 and TRBJ1-5, with TRBD1 matching 8 bases. This CDR3 region has 15 residues. Germline V gene data show CDR1 as MNHNS and CDR2 as SASEGT. V lost 6 bases, J lost 3 bases, and 7 bases stayed unmatched. The CDR3 DNA is TGTGCCAGCAGCCTGACAGGGGCGATCAATCAGCCCCAGCATTTT. As protein: CASSLTGAINQPQHF.

This clonotype is labeled as medium-sized. This chain uses TRBV28 with TRBJ2-3, with TRBD2 as a possible D gene (6 bases). Germline CDR1 and CDR2: MDHEN and SYDVKM. This CDR3 is built from 15 residues. Trimming took 5 bases from V and 3 from J, leaving 15 bases between them. CDR3 nucleotide sequence: TGTGCCAGCAGTCCCCCCCGGGGGATGACAGATACGCAGTATTTT. It is translated as CASSPPRGMTDTQYF.

This clonotype showed up many times. This rearrangement joins TRBV6-1 to TRBJ1-1, with D unresolved. The germline gives CDR1 MNHNS, CDR2 SASEGT. The V end lost 5 bases, the J end lost 4 bases, and 17 bases lay between the germline ends. The CDR3 is made up of 15 amino acids. CDR3 residues: CASSTRRRAATEAFF. The CDR3 DNA reads as TGTGCCAGCAGTACGAGACGAAGGGCAGCCACTGAAGCTTTCTTT.

In its sample, this clonotype is medium-sized. The V and J genes are TRBV24-1 and TRBJ2-2; no definite D call. CDR3 length: 14 amino acids. V was trimmed by 1 base and J by 8 bases, leaving 10 bases between them. The germline V gene encodes CDR1 KGHDR and CDR2 SFDVKD. In nucleotides, the CDR3 is TGTGCCACCAGTGATTTTAGTATTTCTGGGGAGCTGTTTTTT. It codes for CATSDFSISGELFF.

As regards this clonotype: No conserved phenylalanine or tryptophan is present at the end of the CDR3, so a read error is the likely explanation. V and J are TRBV19 and TRBJ2-5; tentative D call: TRBD1 (7 bases). Germline V lookup: CDR1 LNHDA, CDR2 SQIVND (reference sequence). Trimming stripped 4 bases from V and 5 bases from J, with 17 bases between. The CDR3 consists of 15 residues. In DNA form, the CDR3 reads TGTGCCAGTAGTACGTTACAGGGGAGGATGGAGACCCAGTACCTC. Its protein product is CASSTLQGRMETQYL.

This clonotype qualifies as medium-sized. This chain uses TRBV5-6 with TRBJ1-3; D is unresolved. The length of the CDR3 is 14 residues. Trimming removed 0 bases at V and 7 bases at J, with 11 bases between. Per the germline V gene, CDR1 is SGHDT and CDR2 is YYEEEE. This chain's CDR3 is CASSLDGEGNTIYF. The DNA for the CDR3 is TGTGCCAGCAGCTTGGATGGGGAAGGGAACACCATATATTTT.

By sample fraction, this clonotype is medium-sized. V is TRBV30 and J is TRBJ1-6; no reliable D call. V was shortened by 6 bases and J by 0 bases, with 3 bases between the two germline ends. This CDR3 is built from 12 residues. CDR1 is GTSNPN and CDR2 is SVGIG in the germline V gene (reference sequence). CDR3 sequence (DNA): TGTGCCTGCAGCTCCTATAATTCACCCCTCCACTTT. It is translated as CACSSYNSPLHF.

This clonotype is medium-sized (0.01 to 0.1%) by share. J is TRBJ1-5 and V is TRBV12-3 or TRBV12-4; 7 nucleotides agree with TRBD1. V lost 4 bases, J lost 4 bases, and 1 base stayed unmatched. The CDR3 consists of 13 residues. CDR3 sequence reads: CASSYRGNQPQHF. For the CDR3, the DNA is TGTGCCAGCAGTTACAGGGGAAATCAGCCCCAGCATTTT.

Notes on this clonotype: The junction departs from the called germline gene at one end, perhaps through a read error. The chain couples TRBV6-2 or TRBV6-3 to TRBJ2-7; 8 nucleotides line up with TRBD1. Per the germline V gene, CDR1 is MNHEY and CDR2 is SVGEGT. The CDR3 length is 13 residues. CDR3 DNA sequence: TGTGCCAGCAGTACAGGGGGATCCTACGAGAAGTACTTC. Its translation is CASSTGGSYEKYF.

In this sample, this clonotype is medium-sized (0.01 to 0.1%). The chain is built from TRBV11-3 and TRBJ2-2; TRBD2 might be the D (5 bases). Germline CDR1 reads SGHNT; CDR2 reads YENEEA. V was cut by 5 bases and J by 4 bases, with 14 bases left in between. The CDR3 extends over 15 amino acids. CDR3 residues: CASSPGGGSTGELFF. The CDR3 DNA is TGTGCCAGCAGCCCCGGTGGAGGTTCCACCGGGGAGCTGTTTTTT.

Within the sample, this clonotype is medium-sized. The V call is TRBV6-1, the J call TRBJ1-1, with 10 bases aligning to TRBD1. In germline, CDR1 is MNHNS, CDR2 SASEGT. This CDR3 comprises 18 residues. Trimming removed 5 bases from V and 1 base from J; junction bases left unmatched: 13. CDR3: CASSPRLGQGNWNTEAFF. DNA for the CDR3: TGTGCCAGCAGTCCACGATTGGGACAGGGGAATTGGAACACTGAAGCTTTCTTT.

Ten or more counts support this clonotype. The germline gene is not matched at one end of the junction; a read error may be the cause. This chain connects TRBV24-1 to TRBJ2-3, with D perhaps assigned TRBD1 or TRBD2 (5 bases each). Germline V gives CDR1 KGHDR, CDR2 SFDVKD. This CDR3 is 18 amino acids long. CDR3 amino acids: CAASDQKTGRQKTDTQYF. The CDR3, as DNA: TGTGCCGCCAGTGACCAGAAGACGGGACGTCAGAAAACAGATACGCAGTATTTT.

For this clonotype: One base away lies a much larger clone, so this may be a sequencing read error. The chain links TRBV6-6 to TRBJ2-7, with D perhaps TRBD2 (6 bases). The CDR3 has 16 amino acids. CDR1 MNHNY and CDR2 SVGAGI come from the germline V gene (reference sequence). Trimming removed 0 bases at V and 5 bases at J, with 17 bases between. CDR3 bases: TGTGCCAGCAGTTACTCTGGACTACTAGGAGGGGACGAGCAGTACTTC. Encoded protein: CASSYSGLLGGDEQYF.

A note on this clonotype: This sequence may be a read error, since a much larger clone differs from it by one base. This chain uses TRBV28 with TRBJ2-3, with TRBD2 as a possible D gene (6 bases). Trimming removed 5 bases from V and 2 bases from J, with 14 bases in between. CDR1 is MDHEN and CDR2 is SYDVKM in the germline V gene. CDR3 length equals 15 residues. The CDR3 here is CASSPPRGITDTQYF. The CDR3, as DNA: TGTGCCAGCAGTCCCCCCCGGGGGATCACAGATACGCAGTATTTT.